This is a list of T cell receptor beta chains from one sample in a study of identical twins. Each CDR3 protein is one row after TCRdb ran MiXCR on the 5' RACE reads. The table lists 280,000 or so distinct CDR3 sequences, less than 9% of them singletons. These same data were also listed under a study on yellow fever vaccine responses in identical twins.

Sequencing input: memory (CD45RO+) T cells sorted from blood. These TCRs come from a woman under 30 in good health. Both conserved end residues are part of each CDR3. A D gene is named only where the DNA matches it firmly. Only part of the rows carry a size: once, few, many, or a class if the clone is expanded.

few,TRBV6-2/TRBV6-3,TRBD1,TRBJ2-5,TGTGCCAGCAGTTATCGCGACAGGGTTATAGAGACCCAGTACTTC,CASSYRDRVIETQYF
many,TRBV6-1,.,TRBJ1-1,TGTGCCAGCAGTGTGAAGAGAAACACTGAAGCTTTCTTT,CASSVKRNTEAFF
.,TRBV20-1,.,TRBJ1-2,TGCAGTGCTAGAGATCCGGCAGCACATGGCTACACCTTC,CSARDPAAHGYTF
.,TRBV11-2,.,TRBJ1-2,TGTGCCAGCAGCCGAAATCTTTATGGCTACACCTTC,CASSRNLYGYTF
many,TRBV5-1,.,TRBJ2-1,TGCGCCAGCATACTAGCACTTGAGCAGTTCTTC,CASILALEQFF
.,TRBV9,.,TRBJ2-7,TGTGCCAGCAGCAAGGACTGGGGAACCACCTACGAGCAGTACTTC,CASSKDWGTTYEQYF
.,TRBV3-1,.,TRBJ2-1,TGTGCCAGCAGCCAAGTATCTGAGCAGTTCTTC,CASSQVSEQFF
many,TRBV27,.,TRBJ2-3,TGTGCCAGCAGTCCAACCGGGGGGCGCGCAGATACGCAGTATTTT,CASSPTGGRADTQYF
many,TRBV12-3/TRBV12-4,TRBD1,TRBJ1-1,TGTGCCAGCAGTACCGGGACAGGGATGGCTTTCTTT,CASSTGTGMAFF
few,TRBV3-1,TRBD1,TRBJ1-1,TGTGCCAGCAGGGCTACAGGGGACACTGAAGCTTTCTTT,CASRATGDTEAFF
.,TRBV25-1,TRBD2,TRBJ2-1,TGTGCCAGCAGTGAGGGGACTAGCGGGCTTGGGAATGAGCAGTTCTTC,CASSEGTSGLGNEQFF
.,TRBV3-1,.,TRBJ2-2,TGTGCCAGCAGACCCAGCGGAAGGGGGGCCGGGGAGCTGTTTTTT,CASRPSGRGAGELFF
.,TRBV18,.,TRBJ2-1,TGTGCCAGCTCACCACCGGGGGTCGGTGAGCAGTTCTTC,CASSPPGVGEQFF
many,TRBV4-1,.,TRBJ1-1,TGCGCCAGCAGCCAAGTTACTCCAACAAACACTGAAGCTTTCTTT,CASSQVTPTNTEAFF
.,TRBV11-2,.,TRBJ2-1,TGTGCCAGCAGCTTGTTCTCGGACAATGAGCAGTTCTTC,CASSLFSDNEQFF
many,TRBV12-3/TRBV12-4,.,TRBJ2-1,TGTGCCAGCAGTATTAGACAGACCCCGGTGAATGAGCAGTTCTTC,CASSIRQTPVNEQFF
few,TRBV5-1,.,TRBJ2-1,TGCGCCAGCAGCTTGGGAGTGCATGAGCAGTTCTTC,CASSLGVHEQFF
.,TRBV3-1,.,TRBJ2-7,TGTGCCAGCAGCCAATCTAAACTAGTCTACGAGCAGTACTTC,CASSQSKLVYEQYF
many,TRBV24-1,TRBD2,TRBJ2-1,TGTGCCACCAGTGCCCCTCCGGCTAGCGGGAGGGGAACCCCTGACAATGAGCAGTTCTTC,CATSAPPASGRGTPDNEQFF
.,TRBV25-1,TRBD1,TRBJ2-1,TGTGCCAGCAGTGCCCCCGGGACAGTTAATGAGCAGTTCTTC,CASSAPGTVNEQFF
many,TRBV7-2,TRBD2,TRBJ2-1,TGTGCCAGCAGCTTCCTACTAGCGGGGTATCACAATGAGCAGTTCTTC,CASSFLLAGYHNEQFF
many,TRBV12-3/TRBV12-4,TRBD2,TRBJ2-1,TGTGCCAGCAGATCTTTAGCGGGAGTTATGAATGAGCAGTTCTTC,CASRSLAGVMNEQFF
.,TRBV27,TRBD1,TRBJ2-1,TGTGCCAGCAGTTTCCTACCGGGACAGGGGATATACAATGAGCAGTTCTTC,CASSFLPGQGIYNEQFF
.,TRBV7-8,TRBD2,TRBJ2-3,TGTGCCAGCAGCACCCTAGCGGGGGGACGGGATACGCAGTATTTT,CASSTLAGGRDTQYF
.,TRBV28,.,TRBJ1-1,TGTGCCAGCAGTTTTGACCCCCTTAGTCAATCGAACACTGAAGCTTTCTTT,CASSFDPLSQSNTEAFF
.,TRBV12-3/TRBV12-4,TRBD1,TRBJ2-7,TGTGCCAGCAGTTCGACAGGGTTAGTCTACGAGCAGTACTTC,CASSSTGLVYEQYF
.,TRBV5-1,TRBD2,TRBJ2-1,TGCGCCAGCAGCTTGGCCGGCAACCAGCGGGGAGCTAATGAGCAGTTCTTC,CASSLAGNQRGANEQFF
few,TRBV20-1,.,TRBJ2-5,TGCAGTGCTAGAGATAACCTCTATATACAAGAGACCCAGTACTTC,CSARDNLYIQETQYF
.,TRBV28,TRBD1,TRBJ2-7,TGTGCCAGCAGTCCAGCCCGGGACAGGGGGCACGAGCAGTACTTC,CASSPARDRGHEQYF
.,TRBV11-2,.,TRBJ2-7,TGTGCCAGCAGCTTACTTCTAGTCCCAAACCCCGAGCAGTACTTC,CASSLLLVPNPEQYF
once,TRBV20-1,.,TRBJ2-3,TGCAGTGCTAGAGATGGGCCGCTCACAGATACGCAGTATTTT,CSARDGPLTDTQYF
.,TRBV5-5,TRBD1,TRBJ1-6,TGTGCCAGCAGTGGACAGGGGACTTCTATGCGGCCCCTCCACTTT,CASSGQGTSMRPLHF
.,TRBV7-8,TRBD1,TRBJ2-7,TGTGCCAGCAGCTTAGCCGGGACAGGAGCCGAGTACTTC,CASSLAGTGAEYF
few,TRBV2,TRBD1,TRBJ2-2,TGTGCCAGCAGAGGGACAGGGGTGAGCGGGGAGCTGTTTTTT,CASRGTGVSGELFF
few,TRBV29-1,TRBD1,TRBJ2-7,TGCAGCGTTGAACCGGGACAGGGGAGCTACGAGCAGTACTTC,CSVEPGQGSYEQYF
few,TRBV7-3,TRBD2,TRBJ2-3,TGTGCCAGCAGCTTAATAGCGGGAGGGTCAGATACGCAGTATTTT,CASSLIAGGSDTQYF
few,TRBV25-1,TRBD1,TRBJ1-4,TGTGCCAGCAGTGGTCAGGGGGGTGAAAAACTGTTTTTT,CASSGQGGEKLFF
.,TRBV7-6,TRBD2,TRBJ2-7,TGTGCCAGCAGCTTAGATATACTAGCGGGAGGGAGCGGGGAGCAGTACTTC,CASSLDILAGGSGEQYF
many,TRBV11-2,TRBD2,TRBJ2-1,TGTGCCAGCAGCTTGGGGGCTAGCGGGGAGCAGTTCTTC,CASSLGASGEQFF
few,TRBV11-3,.,TRBJ1-2,TGTGCCAGCAGCCCAACAGGGACCTCCTATGGCTACACCTTC,CASSPTGTSYGYTF
many,TRBV24-1,TRBD2,TRBJ2-1,TGTGCCACCAGTGACCTCCGGACTAGCGGGATATTGAGGCAGTTCTTC,CATSDLRTSGILRQFF
few,TRBV7-8,.,TRBJ2-3,TGTGCCAGCAGCCGAATCCGCACGAACACAGATACGCAGTATTTT,CASSRIRTNTDTQYF
.,TRBV18,TRBD2,TRBJ2-4,TGTGCCAGCTCACCAGACTACGAGCGGGAGGCGGCCCCGAAGTACTTC,CASSPDYEREAAPKYF